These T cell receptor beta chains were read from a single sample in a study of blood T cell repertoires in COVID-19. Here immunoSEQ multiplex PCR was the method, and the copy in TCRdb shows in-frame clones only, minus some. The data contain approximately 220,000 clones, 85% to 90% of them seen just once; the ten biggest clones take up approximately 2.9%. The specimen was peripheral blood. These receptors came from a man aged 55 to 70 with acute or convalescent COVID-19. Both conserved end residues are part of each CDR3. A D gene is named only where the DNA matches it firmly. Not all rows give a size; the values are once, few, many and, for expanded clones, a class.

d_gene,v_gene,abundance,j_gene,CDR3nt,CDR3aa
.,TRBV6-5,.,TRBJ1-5,TGTGCCAGCAGTTACTCGCTTACAGGGTCTAATCAGCCCCAGCATTTT,CASSYSLTGSNQPQHF
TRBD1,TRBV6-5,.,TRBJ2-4,TGTGCCAGCAGTTACTCACAGGGGGCGGGAAACATTCAGTACTTC,CASSYSQGAGNIQYF
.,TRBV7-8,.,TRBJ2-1,TGTGCCAGCCGTCAGACATACCGGGAAAATTCCTACAATGAGCAGTTCTTC,CASRQTYRENSYNEQFF
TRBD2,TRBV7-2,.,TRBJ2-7,TGTGCCAGCAGCTCCGCGGCTAGCGGGACCTACGAGCAGTACTTC,CASSSAASGTYEQYF
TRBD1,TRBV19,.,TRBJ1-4,TGTGCCAGTACCAGGGGCGGGACAGGGCCTGAAAAACTGTTTTTT,CASTRGGTGPEKLFF
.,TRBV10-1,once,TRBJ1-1,TGCGCCAGCAGTGAGTCAGCGGAGGGTTCGAACACTGAAGCTTTCTTT,CASSESAEGSNTEAFF
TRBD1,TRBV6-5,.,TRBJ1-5,TGTGCCAGCTTTTCCGGGACAGGAGTAAATCAGCCCCAGCATTTT,CASFSGTGVNQPQHF
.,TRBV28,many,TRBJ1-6,TGTGCCAGCAGTTTAGCACAGCCTAATTCACCCCTCCACTTT,CASSLAQPNSPLHF
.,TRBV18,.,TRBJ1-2,TGTGCCAGCTCACCACTCCAGGGGAATGATGGCTACACCTTC,CASSPLQGNDGYTF
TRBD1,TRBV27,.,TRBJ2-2,TGTGCCAGCAGTCCGGGGACAGGGGGGAACACCGGGGAGCTGTTTTTT,CASSPGTGGNTGELFF
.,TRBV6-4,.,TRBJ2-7,TGTGCCAGAACCGGTATAGAGGGTGGGTACGAGCAGTACTTC,CARTGIEGGYEQYF
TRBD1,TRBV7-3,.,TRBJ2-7,TGTGCCAGCAGCGCCCGACAGGGACCCATCTACGAGCAGTACTTC,CASSARQGPIYEQYF
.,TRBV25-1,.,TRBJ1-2,TGTGCCAGCAGTGGGTGGGACAAGTACTATGGCTACACCTTC,CASSGWDKYYGYTF
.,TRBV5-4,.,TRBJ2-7,TGTGCCAGCAGCTTGGGCGGAACCTACGAGCAGTACTTC,CASSLGGTYEQYF
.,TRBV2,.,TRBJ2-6,TGTGCCAGCAACAAGGGGCAGGGGTTGTCCGGGGCCAACGTCCTGACTTTC,CASNKGQGLSGANVLTF
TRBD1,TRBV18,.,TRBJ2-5,TGTGCCAGCTCCCCAGGACAGGGGGCTAGTGTGTCGTCGGAGACCCAGTACTTC,CASSPGQGASVSSETQYF
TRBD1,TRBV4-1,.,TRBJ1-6,TGCGCCAGCAGCCCGGACAGGGTCCCACCCCTCCACTTT,CASSPDRVPPLHF
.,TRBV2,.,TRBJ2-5,TGTGCCAGCAGCGGAGGAATCCAAGAGACCCAGTACTTC,CASSGGIQETQYF
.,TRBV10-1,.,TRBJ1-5,TGCGCCAGCAGTAGCAGGACAGTGGATAGCAATCAGCCCCAGCATTTT,CASSSRTVDSNQPQHF
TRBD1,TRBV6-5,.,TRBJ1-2,TGTGCCAGCAGTTCCGCCGCGTGGACAGGGGGTGGCTACACCTTC,CASSSAAWTGGGYTF
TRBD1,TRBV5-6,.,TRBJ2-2,TGTGCCAGCAGCTACCGGACAGGGGCTACGAACACCGGGGAGCTGTTTTTT,CASSYRTGATNTGELFF
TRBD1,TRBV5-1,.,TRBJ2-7,TGCGCCAGCGGCCGACAGGGGGCGCGCGACGAGCAGTACTTC,CASGRQGARDEQYF
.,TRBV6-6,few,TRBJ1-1,TGTGCCAGCAGTTACGTAATTGAAGCTTTCTTT,CASSYVIEAFF
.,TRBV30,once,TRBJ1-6,TGTGCCTGGAGTGTACTATCGGGGGGCAGCAATAATTCACCCCTCCACTTT,CAWSVLSGGSNNSPLHF
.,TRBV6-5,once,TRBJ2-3,TGTGCCAGCAGTCCGGGGAGCCCCACAGATACGCAGTATTTT,CASSPGSPTDTQYF
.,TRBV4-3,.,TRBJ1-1,TGCGCCAGCAGCCAAAAGCGGAGAGGGGGCACTGAAGCTTTCTTT,CASSQKRRGGTEAFF
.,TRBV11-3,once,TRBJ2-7,TGTGCCAGCAGCTTAGAGGATTTAGGAGGGGGCAATCCCCGGGGCGAGCAGTACTTC,CASSLEDLGGGNPRGEQYF
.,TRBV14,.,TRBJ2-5,TGTGCCAGCAGCCCTAACCTCTGGCGGGTCCAAGAGACCCAGTACTTC,CASSPNLWRVQETQYF
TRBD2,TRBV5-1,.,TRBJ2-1,TGCGCCAGCAGCTTGGACCCACTAGCGGGGGGACCTTACAATGAGCAGTTCTTC,CASSLDPLAGGPYNEQFF
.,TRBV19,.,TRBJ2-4,TGTGCCAGTACGGAGACAGGGAGGCTAGCCAAAAACATTCAGTACTTC,CASTETGRLAKNIQYF
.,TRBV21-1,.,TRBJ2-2,TGTGCCAGCAGCCCAGGGCCAAAGGGCGGGGAGCTGTTTTTT,CASSPGPKGGELFF
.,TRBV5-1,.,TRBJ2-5,TGCGCCAGCAGCTTAACAGGCGCTCTACAAGAGACCCAGTACTTC,CASSLTGALQETQYF
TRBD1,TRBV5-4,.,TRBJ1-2,TGTGCCAGCAGCCCCCCGGGACAGGGGTTCAATGGCTACACCTTC,CASSPPGQGFNGYTF
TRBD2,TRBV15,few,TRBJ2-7,TGTGCCACCAGCATCTTAGCGGGGAACTCCTACGAGCAGTACTTC,CATSILAGNSYEQYF
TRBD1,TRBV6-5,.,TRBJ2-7,TGTGCCAGCAGCGTACAGGGGTCCTACGAGCAGTACTTC,CASSVQGSYEQYF